The clone carrying this T cell receptor beta chain was observed at least ten times. TCRdb re-called the 5' RACE reads with MiXCR, one entry per CDR3 protein. The table has 200,000 to 250,000 distinct CDR3 sequences, around 10% seen once. The data were taken from a study of CD8 T cells in ankylosing spondylitis. CDR1 is SGHDT, CDR2 YYEEEE, per germline. The CDR3 contains 14 residues. With 4 bases removed from V and 1 base from J, the gap between germline ends came to 11 bases. This sequence originates from a male donor with ankylosing spondylitis or in good health (not recorded which). The sequenced sample consisted of blood, either unsorted or a sorted T cell fraction (not recorded which). The V gene is TRBV5-6, the J gene TRBJ1-2; D is unresolved. The CDR3 DNA reads TGTGCCAGCAGCCGAATCGGGTTTAACTATGGCTACACCTTC. Translating it yields CASSRIGFNYGYTF.